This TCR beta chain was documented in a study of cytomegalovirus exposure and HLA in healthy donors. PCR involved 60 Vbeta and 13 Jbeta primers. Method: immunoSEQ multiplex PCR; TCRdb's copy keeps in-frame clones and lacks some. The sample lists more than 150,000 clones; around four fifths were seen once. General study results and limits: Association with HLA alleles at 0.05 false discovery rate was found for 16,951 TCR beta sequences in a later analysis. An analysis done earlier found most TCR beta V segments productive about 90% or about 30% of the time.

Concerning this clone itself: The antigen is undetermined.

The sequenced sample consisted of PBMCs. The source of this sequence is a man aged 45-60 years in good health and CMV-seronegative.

Here the CDR3 DNA reads TGTGCAAGTCGCTTAGCGCTCTGGCGGTGCTATGGCTACACCTTC. Its protein is CASRLALWRCYGYTF. The V and J genes are TRBV12-2 and TRBJ1-2. TRBV12-2 is assigned pseudogene status. CDR3 length: 15 residues.